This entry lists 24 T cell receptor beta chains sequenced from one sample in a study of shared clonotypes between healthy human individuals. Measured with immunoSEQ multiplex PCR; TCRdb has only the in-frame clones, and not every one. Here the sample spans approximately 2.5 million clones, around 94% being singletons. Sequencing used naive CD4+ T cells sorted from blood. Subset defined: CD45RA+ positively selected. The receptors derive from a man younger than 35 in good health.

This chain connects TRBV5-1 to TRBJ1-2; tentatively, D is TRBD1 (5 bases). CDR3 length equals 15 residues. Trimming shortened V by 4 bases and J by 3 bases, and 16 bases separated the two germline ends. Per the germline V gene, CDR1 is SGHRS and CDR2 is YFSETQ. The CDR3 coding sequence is TGCGCCAGCAGCCCTATGGGCGGGGGTCACTATGGCTACACCTTC. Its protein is CASSPMGGGHYGYTF.

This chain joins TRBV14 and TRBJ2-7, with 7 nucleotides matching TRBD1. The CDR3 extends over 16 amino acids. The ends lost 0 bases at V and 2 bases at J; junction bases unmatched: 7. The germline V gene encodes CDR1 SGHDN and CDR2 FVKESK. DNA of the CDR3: TGTGCCAGCAGCCAAGAAAGCTACAGGGGTACCTACGAGCAGTACTTC. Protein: CASSQESYRGTYEQYF.

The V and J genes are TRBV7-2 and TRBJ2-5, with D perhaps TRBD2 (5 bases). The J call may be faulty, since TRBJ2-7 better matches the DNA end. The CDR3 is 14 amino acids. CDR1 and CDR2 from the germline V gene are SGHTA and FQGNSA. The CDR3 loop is CASSLGAGAYEQYF. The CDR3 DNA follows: TGTGCCAGCAGCTTAGGGGCCGGGGCCTACGAGCAGTACTTC.

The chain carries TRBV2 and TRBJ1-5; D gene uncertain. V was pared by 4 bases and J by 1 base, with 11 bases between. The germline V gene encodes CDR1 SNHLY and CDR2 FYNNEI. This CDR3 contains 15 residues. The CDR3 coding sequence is TGTGCCAGCAGTGGCTCGACGGTAAGCAATCAGCCCCAGCATTTT. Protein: CASSGSTVSNQPQHF.

Here the CDR3 reads CASSILTGATNEKLFF. The CDR3 nucleotides read TGCGCCAGCAGCATACTTACCGGGGCAACTAATGAAAAACTGTTTTTT. The V and J genes are TRBV5-1 and TRBJ1-4; D unresolved. Looked up from germline, CDR1 is SGHRS and CDR2 is YFSETQ. Trimming shortened V by 4 bases and J by 0 bases, and 13 bases separated the two germline ends. The CDR3 length is 16 residues.

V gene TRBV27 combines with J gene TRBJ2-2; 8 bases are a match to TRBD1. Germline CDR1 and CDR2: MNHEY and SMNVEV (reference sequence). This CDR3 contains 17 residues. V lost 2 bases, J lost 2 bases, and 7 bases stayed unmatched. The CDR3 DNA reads TGTGCCAGCAGTTTACAGGCCAGGGGGCCTAACACCGGGGAGCTGTTTTTT. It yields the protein CASSLQARGPNTGELFF.

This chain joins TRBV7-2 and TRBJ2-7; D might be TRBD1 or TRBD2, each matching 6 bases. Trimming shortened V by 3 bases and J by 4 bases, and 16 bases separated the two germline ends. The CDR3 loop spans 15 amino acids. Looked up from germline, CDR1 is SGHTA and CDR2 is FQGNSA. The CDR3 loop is CASSFTLGGFYEQYF. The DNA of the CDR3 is TGTGCCAGCAGCTTCACCTTGGGGGGCTTTTACGAGCAGTACTTC.

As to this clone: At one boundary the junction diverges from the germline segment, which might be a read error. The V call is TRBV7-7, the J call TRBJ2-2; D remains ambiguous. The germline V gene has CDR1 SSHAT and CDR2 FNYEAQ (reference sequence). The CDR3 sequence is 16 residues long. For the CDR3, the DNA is TGTGCTAGCAGCCCCAGCCTGGAGAGGAACACCGGGGAGCTGTTTTTT. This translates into CASSPSLERNTGELFF.

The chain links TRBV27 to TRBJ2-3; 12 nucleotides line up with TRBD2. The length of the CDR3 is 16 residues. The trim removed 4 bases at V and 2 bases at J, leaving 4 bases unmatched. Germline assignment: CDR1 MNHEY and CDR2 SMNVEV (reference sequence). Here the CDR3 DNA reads TGTGCCAGCAGTTCGGGACTAGCGGGCCTCACAGATACGCAGTATTTT. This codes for CASSSGLAGLTDTQYF.

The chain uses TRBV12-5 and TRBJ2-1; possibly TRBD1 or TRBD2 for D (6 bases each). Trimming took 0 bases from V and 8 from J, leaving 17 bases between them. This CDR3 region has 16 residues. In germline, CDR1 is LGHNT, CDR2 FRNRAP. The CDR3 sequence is CASGLVLAGRGDEQFF. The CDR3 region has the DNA TGTGCTAGTGGTTTGGTACTGGCGGGAAGGGGGGATGAGCAGTTCTTC.

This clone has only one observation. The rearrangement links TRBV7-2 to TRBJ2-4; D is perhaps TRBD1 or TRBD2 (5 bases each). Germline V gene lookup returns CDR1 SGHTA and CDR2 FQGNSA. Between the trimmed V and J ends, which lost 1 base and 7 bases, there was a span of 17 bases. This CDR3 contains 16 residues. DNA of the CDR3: TGTGCCAGCAGCTTAGAGGGACGGGTTTCCAGGAACATTCAGTACTTC. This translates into CASSLEGRVSRNIQYF.

The CDR3 region has the DNA TGTGCCAGCAGCCACGGGGACAGGGGGCTTTCCTACAATGAGCAGTTCTTC. Protein product: CASSHGDRGLSYNEQFF. J is TRBJ2-1 and V is TRBV7-8; 12 bases are shared with TRBD1. The CDR3 spans 17 residues. The germline V gene encodes CDR1 SGHVS and CDR2 FQNEAQ. The V gene end was trimmed by 5 bases and the J gene end by 1 base; junction bases not matched to a gene: 6.

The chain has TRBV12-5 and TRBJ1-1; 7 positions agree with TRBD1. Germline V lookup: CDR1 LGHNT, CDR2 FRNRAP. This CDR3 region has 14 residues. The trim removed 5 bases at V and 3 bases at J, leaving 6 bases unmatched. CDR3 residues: CASGKGAVDTEAFF. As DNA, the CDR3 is TGTGCTAGTGGTAAGGGGGCGGTCGACACTGAAGCTTTCTTT.

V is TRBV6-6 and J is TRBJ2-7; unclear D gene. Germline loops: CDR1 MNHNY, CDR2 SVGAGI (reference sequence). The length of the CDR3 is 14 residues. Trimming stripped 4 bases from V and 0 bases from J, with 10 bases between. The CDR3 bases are TGTGCCAGCAGTTTCGGATCTCACTCCTACGAGCAGTACTTC. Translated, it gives CASSFGSHSYEQYF.

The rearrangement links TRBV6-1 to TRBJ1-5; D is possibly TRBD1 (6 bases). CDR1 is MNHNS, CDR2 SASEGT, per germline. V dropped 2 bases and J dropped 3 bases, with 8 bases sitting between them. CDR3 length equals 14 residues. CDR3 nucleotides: TGTGCCAGCAGTGAAAGGGACATCAATCAGCCCCAGCATTTT. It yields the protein CASSERDINQPQHF.

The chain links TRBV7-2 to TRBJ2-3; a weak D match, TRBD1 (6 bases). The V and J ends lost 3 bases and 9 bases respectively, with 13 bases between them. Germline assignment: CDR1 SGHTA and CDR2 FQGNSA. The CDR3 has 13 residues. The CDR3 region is CASSFDGDMTQYF. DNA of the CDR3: TGTGCCAGCAGCTTTGACGGGGACATGACGCAGTATTTT.

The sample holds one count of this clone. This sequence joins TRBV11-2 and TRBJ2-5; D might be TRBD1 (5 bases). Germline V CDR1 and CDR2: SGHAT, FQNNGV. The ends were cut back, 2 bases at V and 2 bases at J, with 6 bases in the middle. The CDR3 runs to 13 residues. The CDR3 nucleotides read TGTGCCAGCAGCTTATGGACACAAGAGACCCAGTACTTC. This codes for CASSLWTQETQYF.

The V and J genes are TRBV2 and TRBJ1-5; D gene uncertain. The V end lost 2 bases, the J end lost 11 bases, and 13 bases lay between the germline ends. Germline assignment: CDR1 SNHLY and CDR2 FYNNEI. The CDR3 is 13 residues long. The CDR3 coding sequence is TGTGCCAGCAGTGAATTGTTAGGGCTTACCCAGCATTTT. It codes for CASSELLGLTQHF.

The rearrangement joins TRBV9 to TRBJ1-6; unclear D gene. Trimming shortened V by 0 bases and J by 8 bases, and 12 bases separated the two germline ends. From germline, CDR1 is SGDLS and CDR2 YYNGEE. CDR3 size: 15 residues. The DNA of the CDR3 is TGTGCCAGCAGCGTAGAGTCACAAGCCTATTCACCCCTCCACTTT. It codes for CASSVESQAYSPLHF.

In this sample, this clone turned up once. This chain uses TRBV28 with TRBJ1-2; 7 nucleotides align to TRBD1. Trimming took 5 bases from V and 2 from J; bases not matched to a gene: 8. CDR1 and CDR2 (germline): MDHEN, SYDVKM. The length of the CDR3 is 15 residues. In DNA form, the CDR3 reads TGTGCCAGCAGTCCATCAGGGGGAGCGAACTATGGCTACACCTTC. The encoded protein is CASSPSGGANYGYTF.

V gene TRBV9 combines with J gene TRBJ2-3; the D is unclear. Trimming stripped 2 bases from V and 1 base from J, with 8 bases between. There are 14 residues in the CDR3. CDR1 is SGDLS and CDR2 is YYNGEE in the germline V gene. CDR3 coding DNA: TGTGCCAGCAGCGTGAATCTTCGCACAGATACGCAGTATTTT. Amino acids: CASSVNLRTDTQYF.

The CDR3 sequence: CASRSTRVAYEQYF. The CDR3 DNA follows: TGTGCCAGCAGGTCGACCCGGGTGGCCTACGAGCAGTACTTC. The rearrangement uses TRBV6-6 and TRBJ2-7, with D uncertain. The CDR3 consists of 14 residues. V was trimmed by 6 bases and J by 2 bases, leaving 14 bases between them. CDR1 and CDR2 from the germline V gene are MNHNY and SVGAGI (reference sequence).

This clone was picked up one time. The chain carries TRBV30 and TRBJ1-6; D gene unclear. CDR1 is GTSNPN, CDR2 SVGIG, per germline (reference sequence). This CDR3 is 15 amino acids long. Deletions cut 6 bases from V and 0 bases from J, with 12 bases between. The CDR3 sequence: CACGGNSSYNSPLHF. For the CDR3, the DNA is TGTGCCTGTGGTGGGAATAGCTCCTATAATTCACCCCTCCACTTT.

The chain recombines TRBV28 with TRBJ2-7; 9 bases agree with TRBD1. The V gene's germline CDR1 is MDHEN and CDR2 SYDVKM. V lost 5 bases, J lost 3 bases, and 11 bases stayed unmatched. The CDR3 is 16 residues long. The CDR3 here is CASSTYHRGHIYEQYF. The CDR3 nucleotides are TGTGCCAGCAGTACGTACCACAGGGGGCATATCTACGAGCAGTACTTC.